The clone carrying this T cell receptor beta chain was seen more than once but under ten times. Antigen specificity is unknown. The CDR3 loop spans 14 amino acids. Germline-derived CDR1 and CDR2 are SGHKS and YYEKEE (reference sequence). Deletions cut 1 base from V and 1 base from J, with 9 bases between. This specimen belongs to a study of T-cell memory formation after mild COVID-19. Overall study results and limits: Proof of SARS-CoV-2 specificity was absent for the second-wave clones that crested on day 37. CD4+ contracting clones were mainly CM and EM; CD8+ ones, EMRA.

TCRdb itself ran the 5' RACE reads through MiXCR, one entry per CDR3 protein. The sample has about 420,000 distinct CDR3 sequences; 23% are singletons. The sequencing sample was made of PBMCs or a T cell subset sorted from them (not recorded which). The clonotype originates from an adult woman who had mild COVID-19 (a few samples of this study predate the infection). Cell type and time point are not known. The chain combines TRBV5-5 with TRBJ2-7; D may be TRBD2 (6 bases). The CDR3 coding sequence is TGTGCCAGCAGCTTGATCGGGGGTTCCTACGAGCAGTACTTC. This encodes CASSLIGGSYEQYF.